This T cell receptor (beta chain) was found in a study of tumor-infiltrating lymphocytes in primary liver carcinoma (dated 2017 in TCRdb). With regard to the full study: Roughly 5 patients with histopathologically diagnosed primary liver carcinoma underwent surgical resection in China between late 2015 and 2016. Of the five patients, three men and two women aged 30 to 69 years, four had hepatocellular carcinoma and one had combined HCC and intrahepatic cholangiocarcinoma. The five patients had tumors staged T1-T3 N0M0, with maximum diameters ranging from about 4 to 11 cm. Samples yielded roughly 3.5 to 7.13 million productive TCRbeta reads; read depth did not differ significantly between tissue types. TCRbeta repertoire sequencing, expression microarrays and whole-exome sequencing were combined in the study across five regions of each liver tumor, with adjacent normal tissue and blood also included. TCRbeta repertoire sequencing covered 35 specimens from 5 patients: some 25 tumor regions, 5 adjacent noncancerous liver tissues and 5 peripheral blood samples. Repertoires from technical replicates were highly reproducible, with mean shared-clone rates near 0.89 and correlation coefficients above 0.98.

CDR1 and CDR2, per the germline V gene, are MNHNS and SASEGT. The CDR3 runs 16 amino acids, cysteine and phenylalanine included. Only the CDR3 DNA stays, 48 bases, in frame from base 1. The junction shows trimming of 3 bases on V and 5 bases on J, and the gene matches do not reach 9 bases of it. Blood RNA was extracted from unsorted whole blood using TRIzol reagent, and germline DNA was obtained with the DNeasy Blood & Tissue kit. At the time of sampling, the patients were treatment-naive and had chronic HBV infection. Before surgery, approximately 4 milliliters of peripheral blood were drawn into K2EDTA tubes. Concerning this clonotype: There is no known antigen for this receptor. Base qualities are not provided; no much larger clone lies one nucleotide away.

Using a constant-region primer and ProtoScript II reverse transcriptase, TCRbeta-specific cDNA was reverse-transcribed from around 500 ng total RNA. The TCRbeta libraries were prepared through three rounds of nested multiplex PCR following a slightly modified ARM-PCR procedure. The first two PCR rounds used multiplex TRBV1-TRBV30 forward primers with a Cbeta reverse primer, each for approximately 9 cycles. Sample barcodes and Illumina adapters were added in a final 25-cycle PCR using Deep VentR polymerase. Before sequencing, amplicons between 200 and 500 bp were purified from gel using a QIAquick gel extraction kit. TCRbeta amplicons were sequenced on an Illumina HiSeq 2500 with 250-bp paired-end reads. From the authors' description of their analysis: To recover full CDR3 sequences, reads were quality-trimmed using Trimmomatic v0.33 and paired reads were then merged using FLASH v1.2.11. MiGEC v1.2.1b assigned V, D and J germline segments to the rearranged TCRbeta sequences. VDJtools v1.0.0 computed clonotype statistics and Shannon-Wiener diversity indices. Except for diversity analysis, only the 250 most abundant clonotypes of each sample were used in subsequent analyses to reduce sampling bias. TCRdb reran the public reads through fastp at Q25 and MiXCR, keeping productive beta chains. CDR3 protein duplicates are merged, each entry listing the most common genes and DNA. These V and J calls originate from TCRdb's pipeline instead of the authors' own analysis. In all, the sample holds fewer than 350,000 distinct CDR3 sequences, and about two thirds of those were seen once. Jointly, the top ten make up 5.5% to 7% of the sample.

General findings and caveats noted by the study authors: The top 250 clones made up a significantly larger repertoire fraction in tumors than in blood (p = 0.039). The study included only a few patients, and the authors note findings should be validated in a larger study. Since the samples were bulk and unsorted, there was no way to compare CD4+ and CD8+ T cell repertoires. Because only the TCR beta chain was sequenced and unpaired alpha chains were not captured, true repertoire diversity is likely underestimated. Consistent with antigen-driven expansion, pairs of tumor regions showed higher repertoire overlap (mean roughly 36%) than either tumor-adjacent pairs (approximately 17%) or tumor-blood pairs (roughly 15%).

The sequencing sample was made of peripheral blood. The TCR sequence derives from a man in his forties with primary liver carcinoma and hepatitis B virus infection. Here the chain combines TRBV6-1 and TRBJ2-3; the central 9 bases match TRBD2. The CDR3 in this case is CASSEGAGGAIDTQYF. The bases read TGTGCCAGCAGTGAGGGGGCGGGAGGGGCCATAGATACGCAGTATTTT.